This T cell receptor beta chain was observed in a study of shared clonotypes between healthy human individuals. Study summary: Each donor had three CD4 naive, three CD4 memory, two CD8 naive and one CD8 memory plate. General observations from the study: Naive subsets, compared against memory subsets, generally had larger estimated richness values.

Turning to this clone: Its antigen is not identified.

With 6 bases removed from V and 0 bases from J, the gap between germline ends came to 9 bases. This CDR3 has 14 residues. Germline V gene sequence: CDR1 SNHLY, CDR2 FYNNEI. Every immunoSEQ plate was one replicate of a subset's evenly spread DNA. The table came from immunoSEQ multiplex PCR; TCRdb's copy has only in-frame clones and leaves some out. The table records roughly 380,000 clones, roughly 96% of them present only once. The V gene is TRBV2, the J gene TRBJ1-3; tentative D call: TRBD1 (5 bases). This TCR came from a man aged 25 to 45 in good health. The sequencing input was memory CD8+ T cells sorted from blood. Subset indicated: CD45RO+ cells pooled with CCR7-negative TemRA cells. The CDR3 coding sequence is TGTGCCAGCAGGGACATCCCCTCTGGAAACACCATATATTTT. Its translation is CASRDIPSGNTIYF.